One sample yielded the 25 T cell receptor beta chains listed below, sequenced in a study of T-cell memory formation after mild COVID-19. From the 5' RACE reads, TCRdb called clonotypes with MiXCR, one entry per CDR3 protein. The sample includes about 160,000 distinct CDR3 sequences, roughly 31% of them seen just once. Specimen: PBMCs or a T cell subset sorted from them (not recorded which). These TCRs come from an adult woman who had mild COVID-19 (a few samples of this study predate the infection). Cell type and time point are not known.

CDR3 sequence (DNA): TGTGCCAGCTCACCCCCGATAACCTACGAGCAGTACTTC. Translated, it gives CASSPPITYEQYF. The chain recombines TRBV18 with TRBJ2-7, with D unclear. The CDR3 is made up of 13 amino acids. V was shortened by 3 bases and J by 2 bases, with 8 bases between the two germline ends. Germline CDR1 and CDR2: KGHSH and LQKENI. Combining the CDR3 with reference TRBV18 and TRBJ2-7 gives the whole variable domain NAGVMQNPRHLVRRRGQEARLRCSPMKGHSHVYWYRQLPEEGLKFMVYLQKENIIDESGMPKERFSAEFPKEGPSILRIQQVVRGDSAAYFCASSPPITYEQYFGPGTRLTVT.

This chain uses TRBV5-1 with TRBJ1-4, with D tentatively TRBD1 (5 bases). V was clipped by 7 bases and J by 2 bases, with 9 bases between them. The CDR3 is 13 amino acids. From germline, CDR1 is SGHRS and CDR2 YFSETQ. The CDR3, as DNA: TGCGCCAGCCGGGGGGACACTAATGAAAAACTGTTTTTT. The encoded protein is CASRGDTNEKLFF.

In DNA, the CDR3 is TGCGCCAGCAGCTTCCTTAGCGGGTCGAACACCGGGGAGCTGTTTTTT. Translated, it gives CASSFLSGSNTGELFF. This rearrangement joins TRBV5-1 to TRBJ2-2, with 7 bases fitting TRBD2. The V gene's germline CDR1 is SGHRS and CDR2 YFSETQ. V trimming: 2 bases; J trimming: 0 bases; junction bases outside the gene matches: 4. The CDR3 covers 16 residues.

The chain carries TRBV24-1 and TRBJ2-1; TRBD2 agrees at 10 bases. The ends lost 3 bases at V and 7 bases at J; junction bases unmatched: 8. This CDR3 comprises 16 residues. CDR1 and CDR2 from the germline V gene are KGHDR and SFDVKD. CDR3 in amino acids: CATSDRSGGVFNEQFF. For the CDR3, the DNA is TGTGCCACCAGTGATCGAAGCGGGGGGGTCTTTAATGAGCAGTTCTTC.

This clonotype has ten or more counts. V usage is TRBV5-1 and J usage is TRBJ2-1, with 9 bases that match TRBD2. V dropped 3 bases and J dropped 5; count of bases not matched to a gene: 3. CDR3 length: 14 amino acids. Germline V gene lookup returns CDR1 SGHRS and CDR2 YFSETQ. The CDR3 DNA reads TGCGCCAGCAGCTCCCTAGCGGGGAACAATGAGCAGTTCTTC. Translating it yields CASSSLAGNNEQFF. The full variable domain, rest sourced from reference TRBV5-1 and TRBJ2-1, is KAGVTQTPRYLIKTRGQQVTLSCSPISGHRSVSWYQQTPGQGLQFLFEYFSETQRNKGNFPGRFSGRQFSNSRSEMNVSTLELGDSALYLCASSSLAGNNEQFFGPGTRLTVL.

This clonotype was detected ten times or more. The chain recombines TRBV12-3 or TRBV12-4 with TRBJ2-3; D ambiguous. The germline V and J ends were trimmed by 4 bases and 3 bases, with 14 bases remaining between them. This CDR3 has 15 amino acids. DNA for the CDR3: TGTGCCAGCAGTTATAGCCCCTTCGGTACAGATACGCAGTATTTT. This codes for CASSYSPFGTDTQYF.

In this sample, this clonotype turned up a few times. This CDR3 reads CASSVASRGGETQYF. CDR3 DNA sequence: TGTGCCAGCAGCGTAGCGTCACGCGGGGGGGAGACCCAGTACTTC. V is TRBV9 and J is TRBJ2-5, with TRBD2 identical over 8 bases. The germline V gene has CDR1 SGDLS and CDR2 YYNGEE. Unmatched junction bases numbered 6, after V lost 0 bases and J lost 5 bases. The CDR3 runs 15 residues.

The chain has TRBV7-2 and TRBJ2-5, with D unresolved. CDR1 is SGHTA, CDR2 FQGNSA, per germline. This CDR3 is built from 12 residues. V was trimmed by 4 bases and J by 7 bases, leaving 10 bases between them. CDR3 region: CASSSRVMTQYF. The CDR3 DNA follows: TGTGCCAGCAGCTCCCGTGTTATGACCCAGTACTTC.

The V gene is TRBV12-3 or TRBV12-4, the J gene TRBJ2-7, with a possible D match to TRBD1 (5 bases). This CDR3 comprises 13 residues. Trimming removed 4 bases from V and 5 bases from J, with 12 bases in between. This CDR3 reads CASSWTPGNEQYF. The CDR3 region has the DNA TGTGCCAGCAGTTGGACACCTGGGAACGAGCAGTACTTC.

The CDR3 region is CASSQSVYEQYF. CDR3 sequence (DNA): TGTGCCAGCAGCCAATCGGTGTACGAGCAGTACTTC. V is TRBV3-1 and J is TRBJ2-7; D gene uncertain. CDR1 is LGHDT and CDR2 is YNNKEL in the germline V gene (reference sequence). V was trimmed by 2 bases and J by 4 bases, leaving 6 bases between them. This CDR3 is 12 amino acids long.

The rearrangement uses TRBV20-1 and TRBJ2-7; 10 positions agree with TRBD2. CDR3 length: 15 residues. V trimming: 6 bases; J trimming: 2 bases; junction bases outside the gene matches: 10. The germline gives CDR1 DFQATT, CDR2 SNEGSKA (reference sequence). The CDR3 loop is CSAHRRLAGAYEQYF. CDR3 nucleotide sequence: TGCAGTGCCCATCGAAGGCTAGCGGGGGCCTACGAGCAGTACTTC.

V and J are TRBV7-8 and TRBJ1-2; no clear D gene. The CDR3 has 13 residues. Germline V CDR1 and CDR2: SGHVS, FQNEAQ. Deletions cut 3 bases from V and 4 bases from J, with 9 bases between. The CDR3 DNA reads TGTGCCAGCAGCTTTCTTACGGGCTATGGCTACACCTTC. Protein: CASSFLTGYGYTF. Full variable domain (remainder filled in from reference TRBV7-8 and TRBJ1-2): GAGVSQSPRYKVAKRGQDVALRCDPISGHVSLFWYQQALGQGPEFLTYFQNEAQLDKSGLPSDRFFAERPEGSVSTLKIQRTQQEDSAVYLCASSFLTGYGYTFGSGTRLTVV.

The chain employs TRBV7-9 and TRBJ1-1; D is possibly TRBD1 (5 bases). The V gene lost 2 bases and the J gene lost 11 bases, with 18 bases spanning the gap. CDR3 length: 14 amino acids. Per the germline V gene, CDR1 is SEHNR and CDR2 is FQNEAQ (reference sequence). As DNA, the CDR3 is TGTGCCAGCAGCTTAAGTACTGAGGGGTTGGGTGCTTTCTTT. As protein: CASSLSTEGLGAFF.

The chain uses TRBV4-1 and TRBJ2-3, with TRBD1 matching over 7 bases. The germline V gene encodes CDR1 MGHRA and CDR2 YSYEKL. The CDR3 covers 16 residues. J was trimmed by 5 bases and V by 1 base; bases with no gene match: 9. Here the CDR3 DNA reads TGCGCCAGCAGCCAAGCGGTAGGGGGCGGGTTAGATACGCAGTATTTT. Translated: CASSQAVGGGLDTQYF.

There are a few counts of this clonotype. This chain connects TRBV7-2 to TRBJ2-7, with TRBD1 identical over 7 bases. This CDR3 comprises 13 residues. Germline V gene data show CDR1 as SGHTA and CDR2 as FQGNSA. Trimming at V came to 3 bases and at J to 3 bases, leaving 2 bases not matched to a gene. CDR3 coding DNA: TGTGCCAGCAGCTTCGACAGGGTCTACGAGCAGTACTTC. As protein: CASSFDRVYEQYF.

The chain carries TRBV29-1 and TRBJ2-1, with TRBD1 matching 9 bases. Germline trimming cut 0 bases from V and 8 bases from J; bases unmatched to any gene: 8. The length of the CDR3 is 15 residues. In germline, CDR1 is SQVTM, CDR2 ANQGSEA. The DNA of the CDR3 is TGCAGCGTTGAAGATTTCGGGGACAGGGTTCATGAGCAGTTCTTC. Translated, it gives CSVEDFGDRVHEQFF.

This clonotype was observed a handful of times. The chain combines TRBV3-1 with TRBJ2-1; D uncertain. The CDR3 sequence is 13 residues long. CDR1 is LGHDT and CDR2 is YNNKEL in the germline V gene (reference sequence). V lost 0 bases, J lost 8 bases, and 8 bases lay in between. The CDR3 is CASSQELAYEQFF. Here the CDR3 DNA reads TGTGCCAGCAGCCAAGAGTTAGCCTATGAGCAGTTCTTC.

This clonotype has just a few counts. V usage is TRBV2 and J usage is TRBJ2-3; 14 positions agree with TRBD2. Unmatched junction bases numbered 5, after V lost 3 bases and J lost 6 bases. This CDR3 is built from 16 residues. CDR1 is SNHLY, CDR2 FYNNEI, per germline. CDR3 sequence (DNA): TGTGCCAGCAGTGAGACTAGCGGGAGGGCATGGGATACGCAGTATTTT. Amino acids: CASSETSGRAWDTQYF.

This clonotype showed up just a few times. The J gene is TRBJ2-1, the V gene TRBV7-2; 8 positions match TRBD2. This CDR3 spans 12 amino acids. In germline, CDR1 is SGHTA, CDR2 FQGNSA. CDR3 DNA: TGTGCGAGCGGACTAGCCGGCAATGAGCAGTTCTTC. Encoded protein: CASGLAGNEQFF.

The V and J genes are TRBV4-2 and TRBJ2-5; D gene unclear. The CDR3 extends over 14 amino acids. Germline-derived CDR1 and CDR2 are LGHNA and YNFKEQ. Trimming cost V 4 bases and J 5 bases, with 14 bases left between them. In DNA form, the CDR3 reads TGTGCCAGCAGCCGAGGCGAGCGCCGGGAGACCCAGTACTTC. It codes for CASSRGERRETQYF.

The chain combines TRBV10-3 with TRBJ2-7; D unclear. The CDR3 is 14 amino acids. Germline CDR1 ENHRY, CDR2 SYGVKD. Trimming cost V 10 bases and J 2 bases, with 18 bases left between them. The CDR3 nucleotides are TGTGCCACGATGGGTGGCGTGACCACCTACGAGCAGTACTTC. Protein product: CATMGGVTTYEQYF.

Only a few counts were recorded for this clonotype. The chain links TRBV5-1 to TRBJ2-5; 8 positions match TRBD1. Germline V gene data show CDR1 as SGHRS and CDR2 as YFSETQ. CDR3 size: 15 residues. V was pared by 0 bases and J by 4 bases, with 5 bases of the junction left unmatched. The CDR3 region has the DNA TGCGCCAGCAGCTTGGGACAGGGGTCGGTAGAGACCCAGTACTTC. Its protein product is CASSLGQGSVETQYF.

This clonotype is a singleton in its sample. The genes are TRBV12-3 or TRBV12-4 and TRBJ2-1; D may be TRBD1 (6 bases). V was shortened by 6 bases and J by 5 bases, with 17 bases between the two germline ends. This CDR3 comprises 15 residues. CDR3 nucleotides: TGTGCCAGCAGCTCCGACGGGACACCTCACAATGAGCAGTTCTTC. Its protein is CASSSDGTPHNEQFF.

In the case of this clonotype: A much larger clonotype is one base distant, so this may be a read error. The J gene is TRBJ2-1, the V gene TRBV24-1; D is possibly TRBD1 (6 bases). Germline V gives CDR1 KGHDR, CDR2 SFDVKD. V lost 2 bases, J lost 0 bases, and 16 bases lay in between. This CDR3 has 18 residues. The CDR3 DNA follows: TGTGCCACCAGTGATTATCGACAGGTATTGAGCTCCTACAATGAGCAGTTCTTC. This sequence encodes CATSDYRQVLSSYNEQFF.

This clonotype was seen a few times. CDR3 protein: CASDEGTMNTEAFF. CDR3 sequence (DNA): TGTGCCAGCGACGAGGGAACCATGAACACTGAAGCTTTCTTT. The chain has TRBV25-1 and TRBJ1-1; D is unresolved. From germline, CDR1 is MGHDK and CDR2 SYGVNS. V lost 8 bases, J lost 0 bases, and 13 bases lay in between. The CDR3 contains 14 residues.